A single sample is the source of the 19 T cell receptor beta chains below, sequenced in a study of T cells in Graves' hyperthyroidism and ophthalmopathy. TCR beta CDR3 sequences were amplified from RNA transcripts. The HTBI primer set served for first-round RT-PCR of the TCR CDR3. TCRdb re-called the multiplex PCR reads through MiXCR, storing one row per CDR3 protein. The sample has around 400,000 distinct CDR3 sequences, 13% to 15% seen once. Specimen: blood. Source of these receptors: an older woman with Graves' ophthalmopathy.

The chain joins TRBV9 to TRBJ2-2, with D possibly being TRBD1 or TRBD2 (6 bases each). This CDR3 spans 15 amino acids. V was shortened by 3 bases and J by 4 bases, with 13 bases between the two germline ends. Germline assignment: CDR1 SGDLS and CDR2 YYNGEE. The CDR3 sequence: CASSAGAQSTGELFF. CDR3 bases: TGTGCCAGCAGCGCGGGGGCCCAGTCCACCGGGGAGCTGTTTTTT. The full variable domain, with the rest looked up from reference TRBV9 and TRBJ2-2, is DSGVTQTPKHLITATGQRVTLRCSPRSGDLSVYWYQQSLDQGLQFLIQYYNGEERAKGNILERFSAQQFPDLHSELNLSSLELGDSALYFCASSAGAQSTGELFFGEGSRLTVL.

This clonotype was detected a few times. The chain joins TRBV11-2 to TRBJ1-2; weak D call: TRBD1 (6 bases). V was pared by 7 bases and J by 8 bases, with 23 bases between. The germline gives CDR1 SGHAT, CDR2 FQNNGV. CDR3 length: 15 amino acids. The CDR3 spells CASKPTRGGMDGYTF. The CDR3 DNA reads TGTGCCAGCAAGCCGACGAGGGGGGGGATGGACGGCTACACCTTC. Using reference TRBV11-2 and TRBJ1-2 for the parts outside the CDR3, the full variable domain is EAGVAQSPRYKIIEKRQSVAFWCNPISGHATLYWYQQILGQGPKLLIQFQNNGVVDDSQLPKDRFSAERLKGVDSTLKIQPAKLEDSAVYLCASKPTRGGMDGYTFGSGTRLTVV.

Points on this clonotype: This may arise from a read error, as a much more abundant clone is one base away. The J gene is TRBJ1-5, the V gene TRBV20-1, with D possibly TRBD1 on 5 matching bases. Between the trimmed V and J ends, which lost 3 bases and 2 bases, there was a span of 14 bases. Per germline, CDR1 DFQATT and CDR2 SNEGSKA (reference sequence). The length of the CDR3 is 15 residues. This CDR3 reads CSARPGPSGNQPQHF. CDR3 DNA sequence: TGCAGTGCTAGGCCAGGGCCTTCGGGCAATCAGCCCCAGCATTTT.

At least ten counts were recorded for this clonotype. This chain joins TRBV28 and TRBJ2-4; 7 bases are a match to TRBD1. CDR1 MDHEN and CDR2 SYDVKM come from the germline V gene. CDR3 size: 13 residues. V shed 2 bases, J shed 5 bases, and the junction held 0 bases outside the gene matches. The CDR3 here is CASSLQGENIQYF. The DNA of the CDR3 is TGTGCCAGCAGTTTACAGGGGGAAAACATTCAGTACTTC.

As to this clonotype: This may be a read error, as it is one base from a much larger clone. The V call is TRBV12-3 or TRBV12-4, the J call TRBJ2-5; D tentatively reads TRBD1 or TRBD2 (7 bases each). This CDR3 contains 15 residues. CDR3: CASTTTGRDQETRYF. Here the CDR3 DNA reads TGCGCCAGCACGACGACAGGGAGGGACCAAGAGACCCGGTACTTC.

This clonotype was picked up many times. The genes are TRBV12-3 or TRBV12-4 and TRBJ2-1, with TRBD1 matching 8 bases. This CDR3 is 15 amino acids long. With 6 bases clipped from V and 6 bases from J, the junction kept 10 bases outside the gene matches. CDR3 coding DNA: TGTGCCAGCAGCTTTGGACAGGGTCGGGGCAATGAGCAGTTCTTC. It encodes CASSFGQGRGNEQFF.

This clonotype was counted at least ten times. This sequence joins TRBV6-1 and TRBJ2-3, with 13 bases aligning to TRBD2. The V gene's germline CDR1 is MNHNS and CDR2 SASEGT. Losses at the gene ends were 7 bases for V and 3 bases for J; bases not matched to a gene: 10. The CDR3 is 17 amino acids. CDR3 loop: CASTRDRGLAGTDTQYF. Written as DNA, the CDR3 is TGTGCCAGCACCCGGGACAGGGGACTAGCGGGAACAGATACGCAGTATTTT.

This clonotype appeared many times. The chain is built from TRBV6-2 or TRBV6-3 and TRBJ1-3; a possible D gene is TRBD1 (5 bases). Trimming took 2 bases from V and 0 from J, leaving 14 bases between them. There are 17 residues in the CDR3. Germline V CDR1 and CDR2: MNHEY, SVGEGT. The CDR3 bases are TGTGCCAGCAGTTACCCGCCGACAGTCCTCTCTGGAAACACCATATATTTT. Amino acids: CASSYPPTVLSGNTIYF.

This clonotype has only a few counts. The chain employs TRBV7-9 and TRBJ1-2; D unresolved. Germline V gene lookup returns CDR1 SEHNR and CDR2 FQNEAQ (reference sequence). This CDR3 contains 13 residues. Between the trimmed V and J ends, which lost 6 bases and 0 bases, there was a span of 8 bases. Here the CDR3 reads CASSMQANYGYTF. CDR3 coding DNA: TGTGCCAGCAGTATGCAAGCTAACTATGGCTACACCTTC.

The V call is TRBV28, the J call TRBJ1-5; a possible D gene is TRBD1 (6 bases). The germline V and J ends were trimmed by 6 bases and 7 bases, with 16 bases remaining between them. This CDR3 is built from 14 residues. Germline CDR1 reads MDHEN; CDR2 reads SYDVKM. In DNA, the CDR3 is TGTGCCAGCAGCCCTGACAGGTTGGAACAGCCCCAGCATTTT. This gives the protein CASSPDRLEQPQHF.

This clonotype was found many times. This chain joins TRBV5-1 and TRBJ2-3; TRBD2 is a possible D gene (5 bases). The CDR3 extends over 16 amino acids. CDR1 is SGHRS and CDR2 is YFSETQ in the germline V gene. Trimming left V 4 bases short and J 0 bases short, with 15 bases between. CDR3 in amino acids: CASSRPAASSTDTQYF. In DNA form, the CDR3 reads TGCGCCAGCAGCCGCCCAGCGGCCAGTAGCACAGATACGCAGTATTTT.

This clonotype was observed a few times. This sequence joins TRBV7-9 and TRBJ2-3; 12 nucleotides align to TRBD2. Trimming at V came to 0 bases and at J to 1 base, leaving 5 bases not matched to a gene. Germline CDR1 is SEHNR and CDR2 is FQNEAQ (reference sequence). This CDR3 has 18 amino acids. Here the CDR3 DNA reads TGTGCCAGCAGCTTAGCAATCCTAGCGGGAGGGGGCACAGATACGCAGTATTTT. This codes for CASSLAILAGGGTDTQYF.

This clonotype was observed many times. V gene TRBV6-1 combines with J gene TRBJ2-5; tentatively, D is TRBD2 (6 bases). The CDR3 contains 14 residues. The germline CDR1 and CDR2 sequences are MNHNS and SASEGT. Trimming removed 6 bases at V and 5 bases at J, with 16 bases between. The DNA of the CDR3 is TGTGCCAGCAGCCCCCCCCCCGGGGGTGAGACCCAGTACTTC. This gives the protein CASSPPPGGETQYF.

At least ten counts were recorded for this clonotype. This rearrangement joins TRBV20-1 to TRBJ2-5, with TRBD2 identical over 13 bases. This CDR3 contains 15 residues. The V gene end was trimmed by 6 bases and the J gene end by 4 bases; junction bases not matched to a gene: 8. Germline-derived CDR1 and CDR2 are DFQATT and SNEGSKA (reference sequence). The DNA for the CDR3 is TGCAGTGCGGGTGGGACTAGCGGGATATCAGAGACCCAGTACTTC. Translated, it gives CSAGGTSGISETQYF.

In the case of this clonotype: The conserved phenylalanine or tryptophan is not found at the CDR3 terminus, so this likely reflects a read error. This chain uses TRBV6-1 with TRBJ2-5; 8 nucleotides line up with TRBD2. Per germline, CDR1 MNHNS and CDR2 SASEGT. V lost 7 bases and J lost 3; bases outside the gene matches: 13. The CDR3 has 16 residues. The CDR3 DNA reads as TGTGCCAGCAAGGATAGGAGCGGGAGATGGAAAGAGACCCAGTACTCC. This gives the protein CASKDRSGRWKETQYS.

A few counts support this clonotype. V gene TRBV9 combines with J gene TRBJ2-1; tentatively, D is TRBD1 (7 bases). The CDR3 loop spans 17 amino acids. Germline loops: CDR1 SGDLS, CDR2 YYNGEE. The V and J ends lost 3 bases and 9 bases respectively, with 25 bases between them. The CDR3 DNA reads as TGTGCCAGCAGCGAGGAGGGGGCTGGAAGCGGAGTCGTTGAGCAGTTCTTC. Residues: CASSEEGAGSGVVEQFF.

This clonotype showed up many times. One junction end disagrees with the germline gene, perhaps due to a read error. The J gene is TRBJ1-1, the V gene TRBV5-1, with D hard to call. The germline gives CDR1 SGHRS, CDR2 YFSETQ. This CDR3 has 12 amino acids. This chain's CDR3 is CASSPWGTEAFF. The DNA of the CDR3 is TGTGCCAGCAGCCCCTGGGGCACTGAAGCTTTCTTT.

This clonotype has ten or more counts. The chain combines TRBV30 with TRBJ2-3; 7 bases are shared with TRBD2. CDR1 GTSNPN and CDR2 SVGIG come from the germline V gene (reference sequence). Unmatched junction bases numbered 3, after V lost 1 base and J lost 5 bases. The CDR3 sequence is 13 residues long. This CDR3 is CAWSAIAGDTQYF. The CDR3 DNA is TGTGCCTGGAGTGCAATAGCGGGAGATACGCAGTATTTT.

This clonotype was observed many times. The chain joins TRBV6-1 to TRBJ2-7, with D perhaps assigned TRBD1 or TRBD2 (5 bases each). V was trimmed by 6 bases and J by 3 bases, leaving 15 bases between them. Germline V gene data show CDR1 as MNHNS and CDR2 as SASEGT. The CDR3 consists of 14 residues. CDR3 protein: CASRSSGRYYEQYF. CDR3 DNA: TGTGCCAGCAGATCCTCGGGACGGTACTACGAGCAGTACTTC.